This T cell receptor beta chain was documented in a study of a mutant IDH1 vaccine in newly diagnosed glioma. This clone was detected only once. Its cognate antigen is unknown. The time point is: week 23, last vaccination. Vaccination used 300 ug of mutant IDH1 20-mer peptide per dose, with topical imiquimod. The method was immunoSEQ multiplex PCR; TCRdb's version includes in-frame clones alone and lacks a portion of them. The sample includes under 45,000 clones, around 74% of them seen just once. The CDR3 totals 13 residues. Germline lookup yields CDR1 GTSNPN and CDR2 SVGIG (reference sequence). The specimen comprised PBMCs, sampled from a glioma patient whose treatment included an IDH1 peptide vaccine. The origin of this receptor is a man aged 50-60 years with glioma. The genes are TRBV30 and TRBJ2-5, with a weak D call TRBD1 (5 bases). The end of the DNA aligns better with TRBJ2-7, so the J call may be wrong. The CDR3 region has the DNA TGTGCCTGGAGCGCTGACAGTTCCTACGAGCAGTACTTC. Its protein is CAWSADSSYEQYF.